These T cell receptor beta chains were read from a single sample in a study of cytomegalovirus exposure and HLA in healthy donors. Clones were read by immunoSEQ multiplex PCR, and TCRdb kept only the in-frame ones, dropping some. The profile shows over 200,000 clones, more than 70% of them singletons. Sequencing input: PBMCs. The receptors originated from a human donor in good health. The CDR3 runs from the conserved cysteine through the conserved F or W. A D gene is named only where the DNA matches it firmly. Only part of the rows carry a size: once, few, many, or a class if the clone is expanded.

D gene,V gene,clone size,J gene,CDR3 DNA,CDR3 protein
NA,TRBV6-6,few,TRBJ2-3,TGTGCCAGCTGGAGGGAAGATACGCAGTATTTT,CASWREDTQYF
TRBD2,TRBV28,NA,TRBJ2-7,TGTGCCAGCAGCACAAGGGGGGGACTAGCGAACTACGAGCAGTACTTC,CASSTRGGLANYEQYF
TRBD2,TRBV6-1,NA,TRBJ2-1,TGTGCCACCAGAATAGCGGGAGCTTTTTACAATGAGCAGTTCTTC,CATRIAGAFYNEQFF
TRBD1,TRBV6-5,NA,TRBJ2-7,TGTGCCAGCAGTTCCCGCCGGGACAGGGGCTCCTACGAGCAGTACTTC,CASSSRRDRGSYEQYF
NA,TRBV25-1,NA,TRBJ1-2,TGTGCCAGCAGTGAATACAAAGTAGGAGGGGGCTACACCTTC,CASSEYKVGGGYTF
NA,TRBV5-4,NA,TRBJ1-2,TGTGCCAGCAGCTTGGCCGGGGAGGCTGATGGCTACACCTTC,CASSLAGEADGYTF
TRBD2,TRBV4-1,NA,TRBJ2-6,TGCGCCAGCAGCCTAGCGGGGGTCTCTGGGGCCAACGTCCTGACTTTC,CASSLAGVSGANVLTF
TRBD2,TRBV19,NA,TRBJ2-1,TGTGCCAGTAGTTCAGCGGGAGGCTACAATGAGCAGTTCTTC,CASSSAGGYNEQFF
NA,TRBV6-5,NA,TRBJ1-2,TGTGCCAGCAGTTCCTCCGGTAGTGGCTACACCTTC,CASSSSGSGYTF
NA,TRBV7-8,NA,TRBJ2-2,TGTGCCAGCAGCTTAATATACGGGACTTCGAACACCGGGGAGCTGTTTTTT,CASSLIYGTSNTGELFF
TRBD2,TRBV19,NA,TRBJ2-1,TGTGCCAGTAGTATACGTCTGAGACAGGAAACTAGCGGGAGGGCCTCCTACAATGAGCAGTTCTTC,CASSIRLRQETSGRASYNEQFF
NA,TRBV30,NA,TRBJ1-1,TGTGCCTGGAGTGTACAGCCGAACACTGAAGCTTTCTTT,CAWSVQPNTEAFF
TRBD2,TRBV7-9,once,TRBJ2-7,TGTTCCAGCAGCGTTACGGGACTAGTGGGCCCGGGGACCTACGAGCAGTACTTC,CSSSVTGLVGPGTYEQYF
TRBD2,TRBV13,NA,TRBJ2-7,TGTGCCAGCAGCCAATATAGCGGGAGGTCCTACGAGCAGTACTTC,CASSQYSGRSYEQYF
TRBD2,TRBV7-3,few,TRBJ2-2,TGTGCCAGCAGCTTTGCACTAGCGGACACCGGGGAGCTGTTTTTT,CASSFALADTGELFF
NA,TRBV27,NA,TRBJ2-6,TGTGCCAGCAGTTACCGGAACGGGGTTGGGGCCAACGTCCTGACTTTC,CASSYRNGVGANVLTF
NA,TRBV5-1,NA,TRBJ2-3,TGCGCCAGCAGCCCGGGAGGACAGAGCACAGATACGCAGTATTTT,CASSPGGQSTDTQYF
NA,TRBV7-2,once,TRBJ1-2,TGTGCCAGCAGCACAACAACAAGCGTCGTCTATGGCTACACCTTC,CASSTTTSVVYGYTF
NA,TRBV29-1,NA,TRBJ2-1,TGCAGCGTTGCCAGACAGCTAAATGAGCAGTTCTTC,CSVARQLNEQFF
NA,TRBV7-3,NA,TRBJ2-3,TGTGCCAGCAGCTCAACCAGCGGCTACACAGATACGCAGTATTTT,CASSSTSGYTDTQYF
NA,TRBV20-1,NA,TRBJ2-3,TGCAGTGCTCCAGAAACAGATACGCAGTATTTT,CSAPETDTQYF
TRBD2,TRBV5-4,once,TRBJ2-5,TGTGCCAGCAGCTTAACTAGCGGGCCCCAAGAGACCCAGTACTTC,CASSLTSGPQETQYF
NA,TRBV14,NA,TRBJ1-3,TGTGCCAGCAGCCGAGTCGTCCGGACAGTAGGAGACACCATATATTTT,CASSRVVRTVGDTIYF
TRBD1,TRBV7-3,NA,TRBJ1-2,TGTGCCAGCAACCTACAGGGGGCGAGCCTAAAAACCTATGGCTACACCTTC,CASNLQGASLKTYGYTF
NA,TRBV25-1,NA,TRBJ2-5,TGTGCCAGCCGCTTGGGAGGGGGACACCTCCAAGAGACCCAGTACTTC,CASRLGGGHLQETQYF
TRBD1,TRBV27,NA,TRBJ2-1,TGTGCCAGCAGTTCCCGACAGGGCTACTCCTACAATGAGCAGTTCTTC,CASSSRQGYSYNEQFF
TRBD1,TRBV7-9,NA,TRBJ2-7,TGTGCCAGCAGCCCCTCCGGGGACAGGATCTACGAGCAGTACTTC,CASSPSGDRIYEQYF
TRBD2,TRBV10-3,NA,TRBJ2-1,TGTGCCATCAGTGGGCGCGGGACTAGCGGTAACAATGAGCAGTTCTTC,CAISGRGTSGNNEQFF
NA,TRBV19,NA,TRBJ2-7,TGTGCCAGTAGTATCGGGGTGGGTTCTTACGAGCAGTACTTC,CASSIGVGSYEQYF
TRBD2,TRBV10-3,NA,TRBJ2-7,TGTGCCATCACCCGGACTAGCGAATCCTACGAGCAGTACTTC,CAITRTSESYEQYF
TRBD2,TRBV5-1,NA,TRBJ2-3,TGCGCCAGCAGCTTAACTAGCGGTAGCACAGATACGCAGTATTTT,CASSLTSGSTDTQYF
TRBD2,TRBV27,NA,TRBJ2-7,TGTGCCAGCAGTCAGGGACTAGCGGGAGGCTACGAGCAGTACTTC,CASSQGLAGGYEQYF
TRBD2,TRBV7-9,once,TRBJ2-4,TGTGCCAGCAGCTCAACCGGGACTAGCAACATTCAGTACTTC,CASSSTGTSNIQYF
NA,TRBV7-9,NA,TRBJ2-1,TGTGCCAGCAGCTTGTCAGGGCACTACAATGAGCAGTTCTTC,CASSLSGHYNEQFF
NA,TRBV7-9,NA,TRBJ1-2,TGTGCCAGCAGCTTAGATAGAAGCTACTACACCTTC,CASSLDRSYYTF
NA,TRBV29-1,NA,TRBJ2-2,TGCAGCGTTCGTAAACAGGGAAACACCGGGGAGCTGTTTTTT,CSVRKQGNTGELFF
TRBD1,TRBV10-3,NA,TRBJ2-3,TGTGCCATCACTTCGACAGGGGTGACAGATACGCAGTATTTT,CAITSTGVTDTQYF